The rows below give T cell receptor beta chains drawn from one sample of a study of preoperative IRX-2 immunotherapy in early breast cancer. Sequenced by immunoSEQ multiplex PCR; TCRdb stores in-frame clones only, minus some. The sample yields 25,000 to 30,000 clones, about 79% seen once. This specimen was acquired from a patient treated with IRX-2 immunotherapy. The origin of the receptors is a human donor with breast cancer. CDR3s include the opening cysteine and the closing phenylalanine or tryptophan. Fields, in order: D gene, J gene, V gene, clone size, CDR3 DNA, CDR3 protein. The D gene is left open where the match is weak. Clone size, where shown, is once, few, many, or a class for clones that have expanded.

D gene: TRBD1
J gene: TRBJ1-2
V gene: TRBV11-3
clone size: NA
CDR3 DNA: TGTGCCAGCACCCCTGATCCGGGACAGAGCTATGGCTACACCTTC
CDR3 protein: CASTPDPGQSYGYTF

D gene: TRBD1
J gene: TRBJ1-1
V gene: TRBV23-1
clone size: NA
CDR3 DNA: TGCGCCAGCAGCCACGAGGGGGACAGGGCATATGGGGCTTTCTTT
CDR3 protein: CASSHEGDRAYGAFF

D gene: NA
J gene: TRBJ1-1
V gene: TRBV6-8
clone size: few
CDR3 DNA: TGTGCCAGCAGTTACTTACAGGGCAACACTGAAGCTTTCTTT
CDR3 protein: CASSYLQGNTEAFF

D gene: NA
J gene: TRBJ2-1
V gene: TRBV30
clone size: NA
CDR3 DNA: TGTGCCTGGAGCGCTGACTACAATGAGCAGTTCTTC
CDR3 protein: CAWSADYNEQFF

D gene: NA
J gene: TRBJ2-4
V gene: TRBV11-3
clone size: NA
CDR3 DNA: TGTGCCAGCAGCTTGACGGGACTTTCGGCCAAAAACATTCAGTACTTC
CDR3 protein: CASSLTGLSAKNIQYF

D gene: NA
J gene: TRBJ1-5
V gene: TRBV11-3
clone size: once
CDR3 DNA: NA
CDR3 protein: CASSPSGRGQPQHF

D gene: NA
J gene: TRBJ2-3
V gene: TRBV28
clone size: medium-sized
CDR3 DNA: TGTGCCAGCAGCACTTACCCGAAAACCACCCCGCAGTATTTT
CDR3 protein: CASSTYPKTTPQYF

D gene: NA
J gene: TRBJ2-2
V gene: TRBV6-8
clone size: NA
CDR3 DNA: TGTGCCAGCAGTGAGACGAGGGGGGACACCGGGGAGCTGTTTTTT
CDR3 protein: CASSETRGDTGELFF

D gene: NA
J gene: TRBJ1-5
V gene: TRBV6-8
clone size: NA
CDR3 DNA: TGTGCCAGCAGCCCTCTCGTTTCCCGTGAGCCCCAGCATTTT
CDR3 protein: CASSPLVSREPQHF

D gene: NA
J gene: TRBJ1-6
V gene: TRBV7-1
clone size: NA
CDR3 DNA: TGTGCCAGCAGCTTTCAGGGGCATTCACCCCTCCACTTT
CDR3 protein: CASSFQGHSPLHF

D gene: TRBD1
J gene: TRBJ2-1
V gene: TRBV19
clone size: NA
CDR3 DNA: TGTGCCAGTAGTATAGATTTTGTTCCGGGACAGCAATACAATGAGCAGTTCTTC
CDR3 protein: CASSIDFVPGQQYNEQFF

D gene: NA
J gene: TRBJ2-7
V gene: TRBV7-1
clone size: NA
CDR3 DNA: TGTGCCAGCAGCTTAGCCGGGAGCGGGTATGTTTCCTACGAGCAGTACTTC
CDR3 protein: CASSLAGSGYVSYEQYF

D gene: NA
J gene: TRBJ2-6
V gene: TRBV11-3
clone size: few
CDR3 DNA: TGTGCCAGCAGCCAGTTGGGACGGCTCTCTGGGGCCAACGTCCTGACTTTC
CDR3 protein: CASSQLGRLSGANVLTF

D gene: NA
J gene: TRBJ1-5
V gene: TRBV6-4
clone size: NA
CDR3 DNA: TGTGCCAGCAGCCGATGGGACAAGCTCTCTGGGAGCAATCAGCCCCAGCATTTT
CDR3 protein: CASSRWDKLSGSNQPQHF

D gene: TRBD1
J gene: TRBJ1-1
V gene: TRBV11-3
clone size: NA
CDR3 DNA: TGTGCCAGCAGCTTTCGGACAGGGTCGGGCACTGAAGCTTTCTTT
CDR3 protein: CASSFRTGSGTEAFF

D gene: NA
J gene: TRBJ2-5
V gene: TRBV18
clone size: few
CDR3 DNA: TGTGCCAGCTCACCACCTTCTAGCACAGAGACCCAGTACTTC
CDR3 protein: CASSPPSSTETQYF

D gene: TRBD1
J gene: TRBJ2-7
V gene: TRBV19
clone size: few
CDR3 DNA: TGTGCCAGTAACTCTCCCCGGGACAGGGTCGTTTTTCGCGAGCAGTACTTC
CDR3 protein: CASNSPRDRVVFREQYF

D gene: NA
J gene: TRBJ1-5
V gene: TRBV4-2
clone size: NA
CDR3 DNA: TGTGCCAGCAGCCAAGACGGACAGAGGGATCAGCCCCAGCATTTT
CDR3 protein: CASSQDGQRDQPQHF

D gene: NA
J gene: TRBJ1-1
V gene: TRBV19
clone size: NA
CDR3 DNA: TGTGCCAGTAGTAGGGGGACTTATTGGGACGGGAACACTGAAGCTTTCTTT
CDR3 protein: CASSRGTYWDGNTEAFF

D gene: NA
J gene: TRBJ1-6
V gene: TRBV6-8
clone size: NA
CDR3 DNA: TGTGCCAGCAGTTACGACACAGATTCACCCCTCCACTTT
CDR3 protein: CASSYDTDSPLHF

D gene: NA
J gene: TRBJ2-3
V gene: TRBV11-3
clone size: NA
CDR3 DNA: TGTGCCAGCAGCTTAGATACGAGAGCTCGCGGTACGCAGTATTTT
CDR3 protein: CASSLDTRARGTQYF

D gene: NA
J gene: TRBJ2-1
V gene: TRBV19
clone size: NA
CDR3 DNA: TGTGCCAGTAGTATAGATCGCCGGTACAATGAGCAGTTCTTC
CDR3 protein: CASSIDRRYNEQFF

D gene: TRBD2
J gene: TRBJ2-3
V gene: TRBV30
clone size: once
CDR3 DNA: TGTGCCTGGAGCCCTACCGGGACTAGCCGGGGGAAGCAGTATTTT
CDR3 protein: CAWSPTGTSRGKQYF

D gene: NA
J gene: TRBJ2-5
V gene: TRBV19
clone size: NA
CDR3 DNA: TGTGCCAGTAGTGAGACTGGAGCTTATAAAGAGACCCAGTACTTC
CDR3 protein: CASSETGAYKETQYF

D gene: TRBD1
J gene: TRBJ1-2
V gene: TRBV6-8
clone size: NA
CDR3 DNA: TGTGCCAGCAGTACCTACAGGGGTGCCTATGGCTACACCTTC
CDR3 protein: CASSTYRGAYGYTF

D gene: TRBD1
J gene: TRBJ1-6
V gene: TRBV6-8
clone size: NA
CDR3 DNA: TGTGCCAGCACCGCCCGGACAGGGTATTCACCCCTCCACTTT
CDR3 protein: CASTARTGYSPLHF

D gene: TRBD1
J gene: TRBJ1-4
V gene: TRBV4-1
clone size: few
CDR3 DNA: TGCGCCAGCAGCCAAGTGTCTGACAGGGATTCAGAAAAACTGTTTTTT
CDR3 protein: CASSQVSDRDSEKLFF

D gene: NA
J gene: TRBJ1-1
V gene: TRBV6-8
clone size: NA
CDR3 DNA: TGTGCCAGCAGTTACTCGATCAGAGGCGAAGCTTTCTTT
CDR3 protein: CASSYSIRGEAFF

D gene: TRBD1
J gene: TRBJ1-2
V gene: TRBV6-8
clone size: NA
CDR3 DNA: TGTGCCAGCTCCCCGACAGGGTATGGCTACACCTTC
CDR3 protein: CASSPTGYGYTF

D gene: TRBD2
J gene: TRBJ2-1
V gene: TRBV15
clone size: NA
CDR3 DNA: TGTGCCACCAGCAGAGACGTAGGGAGGGCCGGTGAGCAGTTCTTC
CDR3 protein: CATSRDVGRAGEQFF

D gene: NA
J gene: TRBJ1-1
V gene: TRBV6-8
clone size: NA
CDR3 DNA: TGTGCCAGCAGACTAATCCGGGACATAGACACTGAAGCTTTCTTT
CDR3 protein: CASRLIRDIDTEAFF

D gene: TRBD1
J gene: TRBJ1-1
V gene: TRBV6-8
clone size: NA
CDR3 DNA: TGTGCCAGCAGTTCGACAGGGGGGTCCACTGAAGCTTTCTTT
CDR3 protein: CASSSTGGSTEAFF

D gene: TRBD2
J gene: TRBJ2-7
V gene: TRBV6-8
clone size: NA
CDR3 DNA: TGTGCCAGCAGCGAAGGGGCGGGGGACTACGAGCAGTACTTC
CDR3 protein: CASSEGAGDYEQYF

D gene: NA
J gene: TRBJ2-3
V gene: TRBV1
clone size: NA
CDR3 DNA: TGCGCCAGCAGCCAAGACTTACGGGCAGGAGATACGCAGTATTTT
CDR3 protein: CASSQDLRAGDTQYF